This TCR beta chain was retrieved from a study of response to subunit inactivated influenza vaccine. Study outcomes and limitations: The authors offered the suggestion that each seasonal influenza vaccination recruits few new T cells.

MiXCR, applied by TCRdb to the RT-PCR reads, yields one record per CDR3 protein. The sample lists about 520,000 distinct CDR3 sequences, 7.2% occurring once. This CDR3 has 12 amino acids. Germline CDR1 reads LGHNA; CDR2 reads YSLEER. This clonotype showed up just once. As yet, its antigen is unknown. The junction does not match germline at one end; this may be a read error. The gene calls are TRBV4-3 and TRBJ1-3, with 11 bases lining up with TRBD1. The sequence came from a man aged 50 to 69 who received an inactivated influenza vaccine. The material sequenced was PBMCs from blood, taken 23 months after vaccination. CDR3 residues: CASSQIPGQGEF. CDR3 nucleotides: TGCGCCAGCAGCCAAATTCCGGGACAGGGGGAGTTT.